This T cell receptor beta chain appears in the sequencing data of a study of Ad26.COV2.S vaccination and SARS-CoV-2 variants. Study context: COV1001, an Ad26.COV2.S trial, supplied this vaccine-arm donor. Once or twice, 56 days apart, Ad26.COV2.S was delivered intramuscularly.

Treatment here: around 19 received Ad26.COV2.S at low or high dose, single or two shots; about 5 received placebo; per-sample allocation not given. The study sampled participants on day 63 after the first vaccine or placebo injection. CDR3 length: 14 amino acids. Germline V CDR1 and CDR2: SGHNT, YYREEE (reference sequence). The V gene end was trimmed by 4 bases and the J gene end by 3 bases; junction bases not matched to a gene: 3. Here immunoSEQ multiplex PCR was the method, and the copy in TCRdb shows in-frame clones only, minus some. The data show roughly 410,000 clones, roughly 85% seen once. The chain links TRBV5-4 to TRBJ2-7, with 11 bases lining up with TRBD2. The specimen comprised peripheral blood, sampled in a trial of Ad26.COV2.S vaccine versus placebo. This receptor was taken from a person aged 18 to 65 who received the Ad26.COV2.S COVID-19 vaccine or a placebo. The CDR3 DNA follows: TGTGCCAGCAGCGCGGGACTAGCGGACTACGAGCAGTACTTC. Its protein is CASSAGLADYEQYF.